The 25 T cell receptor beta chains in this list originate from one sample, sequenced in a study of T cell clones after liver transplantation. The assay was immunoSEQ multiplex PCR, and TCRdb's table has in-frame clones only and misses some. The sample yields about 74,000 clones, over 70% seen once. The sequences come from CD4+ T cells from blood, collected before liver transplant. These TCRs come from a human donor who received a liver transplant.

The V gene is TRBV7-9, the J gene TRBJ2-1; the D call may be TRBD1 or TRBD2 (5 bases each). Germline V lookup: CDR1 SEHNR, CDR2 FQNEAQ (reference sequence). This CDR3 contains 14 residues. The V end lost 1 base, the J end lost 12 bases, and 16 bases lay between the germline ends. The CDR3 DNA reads TGTGCCAGCAGCTTAGAGGGGAGAATTGGGGGGCAGTTCTTC. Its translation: CASSLEGRIGGQFF.

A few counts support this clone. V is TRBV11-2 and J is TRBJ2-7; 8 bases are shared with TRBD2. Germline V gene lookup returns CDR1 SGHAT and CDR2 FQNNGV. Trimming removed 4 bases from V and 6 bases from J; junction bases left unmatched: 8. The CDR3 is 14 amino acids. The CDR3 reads CASSSGLAVSEQYF. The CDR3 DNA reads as TGTGCCAGCAGCTCCGGACTAGCCGTCAGCGAGCAGTACTTC.

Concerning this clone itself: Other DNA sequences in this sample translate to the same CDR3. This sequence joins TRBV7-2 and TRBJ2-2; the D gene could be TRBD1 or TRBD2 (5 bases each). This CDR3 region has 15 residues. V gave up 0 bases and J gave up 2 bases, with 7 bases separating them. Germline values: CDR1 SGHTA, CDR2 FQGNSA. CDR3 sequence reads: CASSLAGTNTGELFF. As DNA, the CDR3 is TGTGCCAGCAGCTTAGCAGGGACCAACACCGGGGAGCTGTTTTTT.

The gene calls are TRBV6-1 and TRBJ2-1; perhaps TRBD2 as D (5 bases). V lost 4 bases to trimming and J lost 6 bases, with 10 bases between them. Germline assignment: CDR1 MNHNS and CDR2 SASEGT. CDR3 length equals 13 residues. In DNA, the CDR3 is TGTGCCAGCAGTGGATTGGCGGGCAATGAGCAGTTCTTC. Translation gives CASSGLAGNEQFF.

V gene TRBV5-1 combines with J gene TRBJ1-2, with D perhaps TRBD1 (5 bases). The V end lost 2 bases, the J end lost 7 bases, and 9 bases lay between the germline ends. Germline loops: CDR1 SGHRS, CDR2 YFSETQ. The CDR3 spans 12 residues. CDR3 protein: CASSLGAPGYTF. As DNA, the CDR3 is TGCGCCAGCAGCTTAGGGGCCCCTGGCTACACCTTC.

CDR3 sequence reads: CASTTSGRRNEQFF. CDR3 DNA sequence: TGTGCCAGCACCACTAGCGGGAGACGGAATGAGCAGTTCTTC. The rearrangement uses TRBV2 and TRBJ2-1; 11 bases are shared with TRBD2. The CDR3 totals 14 residues. CDR1 SNHLY and CDR2 FYNNEI come from the germline V gene. Germline trimming cut 7 bases from V and 7 bases from J; bases unmatched to any gene: 6. The complete variable domain, with remaining parts taken from reference TRBV2 and TRBJ2-1, reads EPEVTQTPSHQVTQMGQEVILRCVPISNHLYFYWYRQILGQKVEFLVSFYNNEISEKSEIFDDQFSVERPDGSNFTLKIRSTKLEDSAMYFCASTTSGRRNEQFFGPGTRLTVL.

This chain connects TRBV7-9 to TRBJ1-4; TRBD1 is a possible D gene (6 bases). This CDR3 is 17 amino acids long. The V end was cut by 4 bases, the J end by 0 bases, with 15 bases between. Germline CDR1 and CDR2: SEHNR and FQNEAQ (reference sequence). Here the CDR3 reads CASSSSYRQATNEKLFF. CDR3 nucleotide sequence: TGTGCCAGCAGCTCCTCTTACCGACAGGCAACTAATGAAAAACTGTTTTTT. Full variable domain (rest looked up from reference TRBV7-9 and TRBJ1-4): DTGVSQNPRHKITKRGQNVTFRCDPISEHNRLYWYRQTLGQGPEFLTYFQNEAQLEKSRLLSDRFSAERPKGSFSTLEIQRTEQGDSAMYLCASSSSYRQATNEKLFFGSGTQLSVL.

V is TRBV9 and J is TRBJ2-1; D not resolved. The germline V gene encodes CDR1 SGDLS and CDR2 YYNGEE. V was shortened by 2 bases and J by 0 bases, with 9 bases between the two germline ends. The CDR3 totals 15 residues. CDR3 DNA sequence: TGTGCCAGCAGCGTTCGATCAAGCTCCTACAATGAGCAGTTCTTC. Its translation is CASSVRSSSYNEQFF.

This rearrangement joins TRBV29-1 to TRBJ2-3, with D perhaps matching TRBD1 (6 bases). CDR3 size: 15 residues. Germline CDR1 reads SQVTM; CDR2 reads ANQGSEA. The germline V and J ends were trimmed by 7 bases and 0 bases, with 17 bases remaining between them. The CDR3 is CSGHRGSSSTDTQYF. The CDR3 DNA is TGCAGCGGGCATAGGGGGTCCTCTAGCACAGATACGCAGTATTTT.

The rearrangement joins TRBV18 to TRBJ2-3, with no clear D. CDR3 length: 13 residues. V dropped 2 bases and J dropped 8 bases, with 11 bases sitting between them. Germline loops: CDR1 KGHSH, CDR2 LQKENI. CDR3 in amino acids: CASSPADDFTQYF. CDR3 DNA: TGTGCCAGCTCACCAGCGGATGACTTTACGCAGTATTTT.

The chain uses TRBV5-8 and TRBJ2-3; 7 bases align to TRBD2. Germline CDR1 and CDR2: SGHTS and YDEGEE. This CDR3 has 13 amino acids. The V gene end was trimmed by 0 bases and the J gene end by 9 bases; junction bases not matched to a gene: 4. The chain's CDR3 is CASSLAGGGTQYF. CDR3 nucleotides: TGTGCCAGCAGCTTGGCGGGAGGTGGGACGCAGTATTTT.

The CDR3 reads CASSLGRATNEKLFF. The CDR3, as DNA: TGTGCCAGCAGCTTAGGGAGGGCAACTAATGAAAAACTGTTTTTT. This sequence joins TRBV11-2 and TRBJ1-4, with D unclear. The CDR3 has 15 residues. V lost 1 base, J lost 0 bases, and 6 bases lay in between. CDR1 is SGHAT, CDR2 FQNNGV, per germline.

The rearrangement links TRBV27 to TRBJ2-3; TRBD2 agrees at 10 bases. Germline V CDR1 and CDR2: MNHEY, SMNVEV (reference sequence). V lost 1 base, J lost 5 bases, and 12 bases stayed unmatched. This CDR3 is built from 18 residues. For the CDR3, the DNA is TGTGCCAGCAGTTTATTGCCTAGCGGGAGAGGAATAGGAGATACGCAGTATTTT. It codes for CASSLLPSGRGIGDTQYF.

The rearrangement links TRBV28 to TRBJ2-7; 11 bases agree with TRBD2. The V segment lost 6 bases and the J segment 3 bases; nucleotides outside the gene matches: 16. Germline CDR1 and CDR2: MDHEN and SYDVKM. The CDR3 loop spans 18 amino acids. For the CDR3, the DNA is TGTGCCAGCAGGATCGGACTAGCGGGCTTCACCGGGGTCTACGAGCAGTACTTC. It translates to CASRIGLAGFTGVYEQYF. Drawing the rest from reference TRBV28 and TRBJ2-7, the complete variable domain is DVKVTQSSRYLVKRTGEKVFLECVQDMDHENMFWYRQDPGLGLRLIYFSYDVKMKEKGDIPEGYSVSREKKERFSLILESASTNQTSMYLCASRIGLAGFTGVYEQYFGPGTRLTVT.

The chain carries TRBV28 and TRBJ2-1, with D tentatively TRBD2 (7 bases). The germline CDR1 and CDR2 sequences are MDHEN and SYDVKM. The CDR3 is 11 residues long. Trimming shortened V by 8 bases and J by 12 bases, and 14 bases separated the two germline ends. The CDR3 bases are TGTGCCAGCGAGGGGGGGGCAAGGCAGTTCTTC. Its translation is CASEGGARQFF.

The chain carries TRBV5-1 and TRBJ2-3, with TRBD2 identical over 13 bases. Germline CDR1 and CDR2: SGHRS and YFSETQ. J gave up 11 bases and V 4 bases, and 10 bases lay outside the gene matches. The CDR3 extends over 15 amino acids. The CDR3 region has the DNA TGCGCCAGCAGCGGAGGGACTAGCGGGACAACCAGGCAGTATTTT. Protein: CASSGGTSGTTRQYF.

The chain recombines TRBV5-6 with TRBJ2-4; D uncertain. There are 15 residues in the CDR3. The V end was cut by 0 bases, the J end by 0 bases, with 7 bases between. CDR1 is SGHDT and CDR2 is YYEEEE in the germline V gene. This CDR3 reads CASSLGPLAKNIQYF. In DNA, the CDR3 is TGTGCCAGCAGCTTGGGTCCCCTAGCCAAAAACATTCAGTACTTC.

The CDR3 here is CASSFQWQGTDTQYF. CDR3 nucleotide sequence: TGCGCCAGCAGCTTTCAGTGGCAGGGAACAGATACGCAGTATTTT. The chain links TRBV5-1 to TRBJ2-3, with TRBD1 as a possible D gene (5 bases). CDR1 SGHRS and CDR2 YFSETQ come from the germline V gene. This CDR3 has 15 residues. V shed 2 bases and J shed 3 bases, with 13 bases lying between them.

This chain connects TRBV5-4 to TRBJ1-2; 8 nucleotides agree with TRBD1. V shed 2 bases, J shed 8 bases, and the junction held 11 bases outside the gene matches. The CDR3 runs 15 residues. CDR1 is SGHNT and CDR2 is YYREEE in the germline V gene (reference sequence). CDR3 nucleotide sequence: TGTGCCAGCAGCTTTTTTGACAGGGGCAAATTAGGCTACACCTTC. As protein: CASSFFDRGKLGYTF.

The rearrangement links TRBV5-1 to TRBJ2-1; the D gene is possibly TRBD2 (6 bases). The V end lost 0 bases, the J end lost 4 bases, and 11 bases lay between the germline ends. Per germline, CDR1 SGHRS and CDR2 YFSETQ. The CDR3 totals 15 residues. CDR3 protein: CASSLEAGSYNEQFF. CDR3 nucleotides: TGCGCCAGCAGCTTGGAGGCGGGATCGTACAATGAGCAGTTCTTC.

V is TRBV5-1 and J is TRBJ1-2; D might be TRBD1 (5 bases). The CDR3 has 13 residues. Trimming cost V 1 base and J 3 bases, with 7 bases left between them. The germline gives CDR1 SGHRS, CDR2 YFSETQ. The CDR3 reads CASSLQGYYGYTF. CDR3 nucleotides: TGCGCCAGCAGCTTGCAGGGATACTATGGCTACACCTTC.

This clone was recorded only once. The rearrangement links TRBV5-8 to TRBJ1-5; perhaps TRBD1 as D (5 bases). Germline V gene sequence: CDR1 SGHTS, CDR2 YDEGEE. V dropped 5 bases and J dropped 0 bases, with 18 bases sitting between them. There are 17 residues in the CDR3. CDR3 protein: CASRQDPGGNSNQPQHF. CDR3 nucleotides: TGTGCCAGCAGACAAGATCCCGGGGGTAATAGCAATCAGCCCCAGCATTTT.

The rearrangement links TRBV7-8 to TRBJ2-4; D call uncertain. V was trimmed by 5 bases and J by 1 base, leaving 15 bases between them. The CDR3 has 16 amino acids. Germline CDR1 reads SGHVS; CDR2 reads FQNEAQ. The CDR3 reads CASSGLVVMAKNIQYF. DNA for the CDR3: TGTGCCAGCAGCGGCCTCGTGGTGATGGCCAAAAACATTCAGTACTTC.

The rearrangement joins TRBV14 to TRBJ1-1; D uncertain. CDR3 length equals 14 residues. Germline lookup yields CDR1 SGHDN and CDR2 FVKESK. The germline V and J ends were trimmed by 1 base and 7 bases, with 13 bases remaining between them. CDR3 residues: CASSQVGPGIEAFF. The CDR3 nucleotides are TGTGCCAGCAGCCAAGTCGGCCCGGGTATTGAAGCTTTCTTT.

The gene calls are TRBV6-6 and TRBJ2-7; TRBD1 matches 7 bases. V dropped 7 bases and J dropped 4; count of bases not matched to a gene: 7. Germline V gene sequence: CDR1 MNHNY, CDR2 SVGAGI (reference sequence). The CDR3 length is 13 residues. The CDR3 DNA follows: TGTGCCAGCACCTCCCCAGGGGGTTACGAGCAGTACTTC. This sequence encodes CASTSPGGYEQYF.